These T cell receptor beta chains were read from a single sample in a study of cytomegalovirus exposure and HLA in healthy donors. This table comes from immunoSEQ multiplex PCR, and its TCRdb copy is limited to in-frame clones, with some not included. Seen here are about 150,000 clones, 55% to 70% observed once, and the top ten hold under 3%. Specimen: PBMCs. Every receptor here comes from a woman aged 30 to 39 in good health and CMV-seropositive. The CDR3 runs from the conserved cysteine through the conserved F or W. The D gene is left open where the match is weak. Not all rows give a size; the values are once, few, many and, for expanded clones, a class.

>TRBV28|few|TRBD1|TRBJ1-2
TGTGCCAGCACCAAATTAAGGGGGCTTGGAAATGGCTACACCTTC
CASTKLRGLGNGYTF
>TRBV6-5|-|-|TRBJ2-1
TGTGCCAGCAGCTATACCGGGGGATCCGAGTTCTTC
CASSYTGGSEFF
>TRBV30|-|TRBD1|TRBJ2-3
TGTGCCTGGAGTATAAAGGGACAGGGTTTTGCAGATACGCAGTATTTT
CAWSIKGQGFADTQYF
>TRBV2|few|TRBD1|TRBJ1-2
TGTGCCAGCTCAGACAGGGGGTATGGCTACACCTTC
CASSDRGYGYTF
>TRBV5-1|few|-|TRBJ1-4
TGCGCCAGCAGCTCCGGGGGTAGGGGTGAAAAACTGTTTTTT
CASSSGGRGEKLFF
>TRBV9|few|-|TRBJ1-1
TGTGCCAGCAGCGTAGGAGGGTTCACTGAAGCTTTCTTT
CASSVGGFTEAFF
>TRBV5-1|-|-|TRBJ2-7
TGCGCCAGCAGCTTGGAAACGGGATCCTACGAGCAGTACTTC
CASSLETGSYEQYF
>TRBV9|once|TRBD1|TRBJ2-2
TGTGCCAGCAGCCCCCCCGGGACAGGGCCCACCGGGGAGCTGTTTTTT
CASSPPGTGPTGELFF
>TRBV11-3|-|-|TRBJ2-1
TGTGCCAGCAGCTTGGGAGCTTTCGAGAGCTACAATGAGCAGTTCTTC
CASSLGAFESYNEQFF
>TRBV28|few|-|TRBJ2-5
TGTGCCAGCAATACAGGGCAAGAGACCCAGTACTTC
CASNTGQETQYF
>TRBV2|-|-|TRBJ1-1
TGTGCCAGCAAAAGTTCCGGGGATGAAGCTTTCTTT
CASKSSGDEAFF
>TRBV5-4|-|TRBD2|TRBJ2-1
TGTGCCAGCAGCTGGGACGGACTAGCGTCGGGTGAGCAGTTCTTC
CASSWDGLASGEQFF
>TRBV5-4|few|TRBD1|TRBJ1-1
TGTGCCAGCAGCTTGGCCCGGGCAGGGGGCCCTGAAGCTTTCTTT
CASSLARAGGPEAFF
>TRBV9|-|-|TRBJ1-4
TGTGCCAGCAGCCCGACGGGGTCGGCTAATGAAAAACTGTTTTTT
CASSPTGSANEKLFF
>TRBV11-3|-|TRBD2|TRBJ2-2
TGTGCCAGCAGTGGACTAGCGGAACGGAACACCGGGGAGCTGTTTTTT
CASSGLAERNTGELFF
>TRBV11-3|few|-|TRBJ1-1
TGTGCCAGCAGCTTACATGCGGGGAGGGGAACTGAAGCTTTCTTT
CASSLHAGRGTEAFF
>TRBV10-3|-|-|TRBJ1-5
TGTGCCATCAGTGAGTCTACCCAGGGATCAGGCAATCAGCCCCAGCATTTT
CAISESTQGSGNQPQHF
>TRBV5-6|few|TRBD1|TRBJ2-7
TGTGCCAGCAGCTTTCGGGACAGGGTATACGAGCAGTACTTC
CASSFRDRVYEQYF
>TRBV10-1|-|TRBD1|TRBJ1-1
TGCGCCAGCAGTGAAAGGGACAGGGTGACCACTGAAGCTTTCTTT
CASSERDRVTTEAFF
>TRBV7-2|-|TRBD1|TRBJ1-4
TGTGCCAGCAAACAGGGGGGAACGCGAGACGAAAAACTGTTTTTT
CASKQGGTRDEKLFF
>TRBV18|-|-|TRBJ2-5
TGTGCCACCTCGGGGCAGCCCCAAGAGACCCAGTACTTC
CATSGQPQETQYF
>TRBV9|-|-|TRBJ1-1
TGTGCCAGCAGCGCTACAGGGACCACTGAAGCTTTCTTT
CASSATGTTEAFF
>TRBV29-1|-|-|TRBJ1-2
TGCAGCGTCTCAACGGGGAACTATGGCTACACCTTC
CSVSTGNYGYTF
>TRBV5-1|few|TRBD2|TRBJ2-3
TGCGCCAGCAGCAGCCAGCGGGGTGGCACAGATACGCAGTATTTT
CASSSQRGGTDTQYF
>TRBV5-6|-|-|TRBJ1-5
TGTGCCAGCAGCTTGCACAGCTATAGCAATCAGCCCCAGCATTTT
CASSLHSYSNQPQHF
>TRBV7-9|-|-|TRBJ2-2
TGTGCCAGCAGCCCATCCGGGGAGCTGTTTTTT
CASSPSGELFF
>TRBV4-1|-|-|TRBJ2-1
TGCGCCAGCAGCCAACGTACAGGGAGCTCCTACAATGAGCAGTTCTTC
CASSQRTGSSYNEQFF
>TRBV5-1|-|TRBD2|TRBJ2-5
TGCGCCAGCAGCTTGGCCCCAGCGGGGGAGGGGGAGACCCAGTACTTC
CASSLAPAGEGETQYF
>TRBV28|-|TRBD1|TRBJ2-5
TGTGCCAGCAGCCGGCAGTGGACAGGGCCGAAAGAGACCCAGTACTTC
CASSRQWTGPKETQYF
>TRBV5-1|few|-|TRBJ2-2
TGCGCCAGCAGCGCCGGGATTTACACCGGGGAGCTGTTTTTT
CASSAGIYTGELFF
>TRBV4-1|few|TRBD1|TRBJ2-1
TGCGCCACCGGGACAGAGTACAATGAGCAGTTCTTC
CATGTEYNEQFF
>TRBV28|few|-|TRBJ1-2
TGTGCCAGCAGATCCTCCCGGGACTTTTCGGGCTACACCTTC
CASRSSRDFSGYTF
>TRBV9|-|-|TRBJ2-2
TGTGCCAGCACGCACGACAGGGAGGACACCGGGGAGCTGTTTTTT
CASTHDREDTGELFF
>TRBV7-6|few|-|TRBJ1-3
TGTGCCAGCAGCTCCAGGGGCGGAAACACCATATATTTT
CASSSRGGNTIYF
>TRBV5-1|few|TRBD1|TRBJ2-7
TGCGCCAGCAGCACCCGGACAGGGGACTACGAGCAGTACTTC
CASSTRTGDYEQYF
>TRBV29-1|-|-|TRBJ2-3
TGCAGCGTTGAGAGAACTGCAAGCACAGATACGCAGTATTTT
CSVERTASTDTQYF
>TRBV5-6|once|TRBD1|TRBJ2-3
TGTGCCAGCAGCCCCGACAGGGGTTCGTGGACAGATACGCAGTATTTT
CASSPDRGSWTDTQYF
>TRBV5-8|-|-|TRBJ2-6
TGTGCCAGCAGCTTGGCTGGGCACTCTGGGGCCAACGTCCTGACTTTC
CASSLAGHSGANVLTF
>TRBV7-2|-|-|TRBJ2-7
TGTGCCAGCAGGGGACTTGCCTCCTACGAGCAGTACTTC
CASRGLASYEQYF
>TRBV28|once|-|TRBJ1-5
TGTGCCAGCAGTGCGGGGGGTCTGCATTTT
CASSAGGLHF
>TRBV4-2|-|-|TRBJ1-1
TGTGCCAGCAGCCAAGAAATAAGGGTAGGGGACACTGAAGCTTTCTTT
CASSQEIRVGDTEAFF
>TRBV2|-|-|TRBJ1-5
TGTGCCAGCAAACTGGAGAGCAATCAGCCCCAGCATTTT
CASKLESNQPQHF
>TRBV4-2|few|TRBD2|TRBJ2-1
TGTGCCAGCAGCCAAGGTGGAGCAGCGGGGGGGTACAATGAGCAGTTCTTC
CASSQGGAAGGYNEQFF
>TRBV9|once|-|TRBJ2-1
TGTGCCAGCAGCGCATTACAGGGACGGAATGAGCAGTTCTTC
CASSALQGRNEQFF